The present TCR beta chain was sequenced within a study of blood T cell repertoires in COVID-19. For the study at large: Donors in the United States, Italy and Spain gave samples during acute or convalescent COVID-19. Sources were T cells, B-cell-depleted T cells, or PBMCs; the material itself was cDNA or gDNA.

V was trimmed by 2 bases and J by 7 bases, leaving 14 bases between them. The CDR3 runs to 15 residues. Germline V gene data show CDR1 as MGHRA and CDR2 as YSYEKL. In the study's own analysis: Reference gene primer amplification gave nucleated cell count estimates. The repertoire was sequenced with immunoSEQ multiplex PCR; TCRdb's copy has only in-frame clones and lacks some. V and J calls and clone size follow that table, whereas D and trimming were derived from the DNA. The table records around 130,000 clones, roughly four fifths of them present only once. The genes are TRBV4-1 and TRBJ1-4, with D possibly TRBD1 on 6 matching bases. The sample comprised peripheral blood. The source of this sequence is a human donor in a cohort sampled during active COVID-19. For the CDR3, the DNA is TGCGCCAGCAGCCAATGGGCAGGGGATAGTGAAAAACTGTTTTTT. Protein: CASSQWAGDSEKLFF.